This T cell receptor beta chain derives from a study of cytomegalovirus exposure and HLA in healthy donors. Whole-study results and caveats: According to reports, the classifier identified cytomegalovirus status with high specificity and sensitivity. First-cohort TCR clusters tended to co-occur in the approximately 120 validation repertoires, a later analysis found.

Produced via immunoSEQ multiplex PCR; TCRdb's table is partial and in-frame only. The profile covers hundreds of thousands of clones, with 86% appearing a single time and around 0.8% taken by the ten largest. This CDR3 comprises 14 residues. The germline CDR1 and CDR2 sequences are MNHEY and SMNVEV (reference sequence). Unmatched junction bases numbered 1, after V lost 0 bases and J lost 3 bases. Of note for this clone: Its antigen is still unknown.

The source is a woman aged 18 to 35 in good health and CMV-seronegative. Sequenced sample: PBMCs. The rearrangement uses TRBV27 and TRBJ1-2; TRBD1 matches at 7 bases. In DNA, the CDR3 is TGTGCCAGCAGTTTATCGGGACAGTACTATGGCTACACCTTC. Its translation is CASSLSGQYYGYTF.